These 7 T cell receptor beta chains originate from one sample sequenced in a study of T cells of healthy individuals. TCRdb re-analysed the 5' RACE reads in MiXCR, keeping a single row per CDR3 protein. This table holds about 96,000 distinct CDR3 sequences, around 17% found once. These receptors all come from a human donor in good health.

The J gene is TRBJ1-1, the V gene TRBV6-5, with no clear D. There are 16 residues in the CDR3. V gave up 7 bases and J gave up 2 bases, with 20 bases separating them. The germline CDR1 and CDR2 sequences are MNHEY and SVGAGI. For the CDR3, the DNA is TGTGCCAGCACCTCCGCCGGGGTATCAGGAAACACTGAAGCTTTCTTT. Translation: CASTSAGVSGNTEAFF.

This clonotype appeared many times. The chain links TRBV6-5 to TRBJ1-1, with D possibly being TRBD1 (5 bases). CDR1 and CDR2 from the germline V gene are MNHEY and SVGAGI. V was clipped by 2 bases and J by 8 bases, with 6 bases between them. The CDR3 totals 11 residues. DNA of the CDR3: TGTGCCAGCAGTTACGCAGGGGAAGCTTTCTTT. The encoded protein is CASSYAGEAFF.

Turning to this clonotype: One base away lies a much larger clone, so this may be a sequencing read error. The chain has TRBV27 and TRBJ2-6; no firm D call. The CDR3 covers 13 residues. CDR1 is MNHEY, CDR2 SMNVEV, per germline (reference sequence). Between the trimmed V and J ends, which lost 6 bases and 0 bases, there was a span of 3 bases. The CDR3 region is CASRASGANVLTF. CDR3 nucleotides: TGTGCCAGCAGGGCCTCTGGGGCCAACGTCCTGACTTTC.

The chain links TRBV5-1 to TRBJ2-2, with no clear D. CDR3 length: 14 amino acids. Trimming removed 0 bases at V and 5 bases at J, with 8 bases between. Germline CDR1 and CDR2: SGHRS and YFSETQ. CDR3 DNA sequence: TGCGCCAGCAGCTTGGAACCCCGGACCGGGGAGCTGTTTTTT. It encodes CASSLEPRTGELFF.

This clonotype was counted many times. The J gene is TRBJ2-1, the V gene TRBV20-1; tentatively, D is TRBD2 (5 bases). V was trimmed by 0 bases and J by 3 bases, leaving 6 bases between them. Looked up from germline, CDR1 is DFQATT and CDR2 is SNEGSKA (reference sequence). CDR3 size: 13 residues. CDR3 amino acids: CSAREAGYNEQFF. The CDR3 DNA sequence: TGCAGTGCTAGAGAGGCGGGCTACAATGAGCAGTTCTTC.

The J gene is TRBJ2-1, the V gene TRBV20-1; D is possibly TRBD2 (5 bases). From germline, CDR1 is DFQATT and CDR2 SNEGSKA (reference sequence). V dropped 0 bases and J dropped 9 bases, with 15 bases sitting between them. CDR3 length equals 14 residues. The CDR3 region is CSAREAGVFFEQFF. In nucleotides, the CDR3 is TGCAGTGCTAGAGAAGCCGGGGTGTTTTTTGAGCAGTTCTTC.

This clonotype was observed a handful of times. The chain links TRBV28 to TRBJ2-5, with 8 nucleotides matching TRBD2. Germline V gives CDR1 MDHEN, CDR2 SYDVKM. This CDR3 has 14 residues. V shed 3 bases, J shed 7 bases, and the junction held 7 bases outside the gene matches. The CDR3 sequence is CASSLAGGQRTQYF. The CDR3, as DNA: TGTGCCAGCAGTTTGGCGGGAGGCCAGAGGACCCAGTACTTC.